This paragraph reports one TCR beta chain. V shed 1 base and J 4 bases; nucleotides not matched to a gene: 3. Germline V CDR1 and CDR2: SGHNT, YYREEE (reference sequence). CDR3 size: 15 residues. The entry originates in a study of blood T cell repertoires in COVID-19. The data were produced by immunoSEQ multiplex PCR, yet TCRdb's version contains in-frame clones alone and is incomplete. The data contain some 260,000 clones, about 86% of them singletons. J is TRBJ2-2 and V is TRBV5-4; the match to TRBD2 covers 8 bases. Sequencing was carried out using peripheral blood. The TCR comes from an elderly man with acute or convalescent COVID-19. The CDR3 nucleotides are TGTGCCAGCAGCTTGTCGGGGGGGGTCACCGGGGAGCTGTTTTTT. Translating gives CASSLSGGVTGELFF.